This TCR beta chain was identified during a study of monozygotic twins with cystic fibrosis (dated by TCRdb to 2020 to 2022). Broadly, across the study: Barcoded libraries were prepared with about 15 PCR cycles from 2.5 to 3 micrograms of fragmented DNA. Twins were ranked among around 1,000 cohort participants for weight-for-height and FEVPerc (FEV1 disease centile) at the day of blood sampling. The cohort comprised ten female and six male twin pairs aged about 2.0 to 36.4 years, median about 9.3 years, mostly children and adolescents. To gauge how much genetics shapes V and J gene usage, the researchers compared TCR beta repertoires both within and across 16 monozygotic twin pairs who have cystic fibrosis. Data for three of the twin pairs had previously been reported in another context. The paper as a whole reports these results and caveats: Simpson clonality was found to be generally low (median around 0.01), suggesting a naive-dominated repertoire, although higher clonality was observed in the most severely affected patients. Nucleotide-identical clonotype sharing was significantly higher within monozygotic CF twin pairs than between unrelated CF individuals (P = 0.000026, Mann-Whitney). The cohort was small, and no association was found between shared CDR3 numbers and age, concordance or disease severity. In 13 of 16 pairs, V gene usage most closely resembled the co-twin's, and the same held for J usage in 8 of 16 pairs, a pattern suggesting genetic constraints.

The twin pairs came from the European Cystic Fibrosis Twin and Sibling Study Cohort, which recruited patients from over a hundred CF clinics across 14 European countries. Both zygosity and CFTR genotype were checked in-house, and zygosity was tested with multiplex PCR across nine short tandem repeat loci. Each twin gave a peripheral blood sample, and clinical parameters were documented on that same day of blood sampling. Genomic DNA was isolated from peripheral blood cells with phenol/chloroform and kept in TE buffer at 4 degrees C. The V end gives up 4 bases and the J end 2 bases, leaving 4 bases in the junction not matched to a gene. From its cysteine to its phenylalanine, the CDR3 spans 15 amino acids. Just the 45-base CDR3 DNA is kept, in frame starting at base 1. CDR1 and CDR2, per the germline V gene, are SGHTA and FQGTGA. Details on this clone: Its antigen target is currently unknown. Per-base quality was not reported, and no clone a single base away is much larger than it.

TCR beta CDR3 regions were amplified by multiplex PCR using the immunoSEQ immune profiling system, following the manufacturer's instructions. An Illumina NextSeq system was used for sequencing. Per the authors' processing: The immunoSEQ Analyzer platform handled processing of the sequence data, and clonality was calculated by taking the square root of Simpson's index of productive rearrangements. V and J usage similarity was measured by Jensen-Shannon distance, and CDR3 generation probabilities were computed with OLGA. Shared CDR3 sequences were searched against the immuneACCESS database (August 2020) and VDJdb (December 2020). The clones in this table, taken by TCRdb from immuneACCESS, are in-frame only. Not every clone is retained; where verified, under half of the shortfall comes from an unresolved V gene, and the cause of the rest is unknown. From that table come the V and J calls and clone size; the DNA was used to work out D and trimming. In this sample the table shows under 30,000 clones, approximately 90% of which occur a single time. Approximately 0.54% of the sample is in the top ten clones.

The clonotype comes from a girl between 2 and 10 years old with cystic fibrosis. Material: blood. The chain is encoded by TRBV7-3 joined to TRBJ2-1, with 8 middle bases fitting TRBD1. The CDR3 protein: CASSSSQGAYNEQFF. The DNA sequence is as follows: TGTGCCAGCAGCTCCTCACAGGGGGCCTACAATGAGCAGTTCTTC.